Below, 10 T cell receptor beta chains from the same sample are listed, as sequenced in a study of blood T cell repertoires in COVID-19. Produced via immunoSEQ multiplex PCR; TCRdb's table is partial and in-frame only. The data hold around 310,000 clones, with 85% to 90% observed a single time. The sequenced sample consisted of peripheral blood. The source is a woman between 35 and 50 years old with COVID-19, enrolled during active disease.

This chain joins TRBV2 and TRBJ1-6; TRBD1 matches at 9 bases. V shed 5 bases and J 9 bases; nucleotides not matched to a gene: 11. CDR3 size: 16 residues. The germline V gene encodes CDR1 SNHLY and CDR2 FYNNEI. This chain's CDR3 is CASSLPGQGLSSPLHF. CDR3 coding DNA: TGTGCCAGCAGTTTACCGGGACAGGGCTTAAGTTCACCCCTCCACTTT.

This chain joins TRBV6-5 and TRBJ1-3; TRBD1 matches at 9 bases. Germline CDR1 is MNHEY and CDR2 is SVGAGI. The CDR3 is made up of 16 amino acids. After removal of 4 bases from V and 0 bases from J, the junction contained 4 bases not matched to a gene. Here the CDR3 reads CASSSTGGLSGNTIYF. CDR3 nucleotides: TGTGCCAGCAGTTCGACAGGGGGTCTCTCTGGAAACACCATATATTTT.

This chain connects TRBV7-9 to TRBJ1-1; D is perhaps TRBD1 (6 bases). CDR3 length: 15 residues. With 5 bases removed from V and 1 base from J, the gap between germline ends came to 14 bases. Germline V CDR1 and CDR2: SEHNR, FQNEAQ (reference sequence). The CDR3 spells CASSPRQEPNTEAFF. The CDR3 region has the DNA TGTGCCAGCAGCCCGAGACAGGAACCGAACACTGAAGCTTTCTTT.

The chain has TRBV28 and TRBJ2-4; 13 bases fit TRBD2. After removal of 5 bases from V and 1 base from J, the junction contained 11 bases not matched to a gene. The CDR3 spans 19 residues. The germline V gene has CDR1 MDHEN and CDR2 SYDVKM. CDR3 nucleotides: TGTGCCAGCAGTCCCCTACTAGCGGGAGGGCCTTGGGCCAAAAACATTCAGTACTTC. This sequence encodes CASSPLLAGGPWAKNIQYF. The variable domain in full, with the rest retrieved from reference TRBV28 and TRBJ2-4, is DVKVTQSSRYLVKRTGEKVFLECVQDMDHENMFWYRQDPGLGLRLIYFSYDVKMKEKGDIPEGYSVSREKKERFSLILESASTNQTSMYLCASSPLLAGGPWAKNIQYFGAGTRLSVL.

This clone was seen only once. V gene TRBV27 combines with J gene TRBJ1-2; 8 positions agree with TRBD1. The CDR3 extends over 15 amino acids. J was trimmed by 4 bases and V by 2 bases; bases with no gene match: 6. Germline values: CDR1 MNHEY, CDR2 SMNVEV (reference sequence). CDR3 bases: TGTGCCAGCAGTTTACGGACAGGGTACGGCTATGGCTACACCTTC. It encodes CASSLRTGYGYGYTF.

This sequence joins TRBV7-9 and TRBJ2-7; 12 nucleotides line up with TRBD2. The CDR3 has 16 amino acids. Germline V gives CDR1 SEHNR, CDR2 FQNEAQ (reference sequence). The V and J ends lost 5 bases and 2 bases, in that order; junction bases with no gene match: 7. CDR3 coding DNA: TGTGCCAGCAGCCCCTACCGACTAGCGGGGGCCTACGAGCAGTACTTC. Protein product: CASSPYRLAGAYEQYF.

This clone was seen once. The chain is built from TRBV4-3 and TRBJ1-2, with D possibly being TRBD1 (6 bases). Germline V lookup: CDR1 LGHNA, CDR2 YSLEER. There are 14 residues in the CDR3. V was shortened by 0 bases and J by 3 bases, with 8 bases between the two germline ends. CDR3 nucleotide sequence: TGCGCCAGCAGCCAAGACAGGGGCGACTATGGCTACACCTTC. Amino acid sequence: CASSQDRGDYGYTF.

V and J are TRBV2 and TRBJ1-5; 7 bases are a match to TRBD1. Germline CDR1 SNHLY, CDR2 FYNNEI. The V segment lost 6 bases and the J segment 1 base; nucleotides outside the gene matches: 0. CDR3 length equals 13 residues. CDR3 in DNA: TGTGCCAGCAGCAGGGGGAGCAATCAGCCCCAGCATTTT. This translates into CASSRGSNQPQHF.

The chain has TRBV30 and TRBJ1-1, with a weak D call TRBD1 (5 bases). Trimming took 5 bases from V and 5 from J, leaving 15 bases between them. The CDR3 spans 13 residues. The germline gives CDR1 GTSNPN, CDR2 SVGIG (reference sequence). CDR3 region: CAWGKGWGTEAFF. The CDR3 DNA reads TGTGCCTGGGGGAAGGGGTGGGGAACTGAAGCTTTCTTT.

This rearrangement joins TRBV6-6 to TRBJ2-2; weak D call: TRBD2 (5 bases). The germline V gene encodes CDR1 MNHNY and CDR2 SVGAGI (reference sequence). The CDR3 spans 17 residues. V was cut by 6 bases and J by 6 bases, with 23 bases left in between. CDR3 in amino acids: CASRRRMGTGWSGELFF. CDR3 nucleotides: TGTGCCAGCAGACGACGAATGGGAACGGGGTGGTCCGGGGAGCTGTTTTTT.